The 23 T cell receptor beta chains below all came from one sample that was sequenced in a study of T cell responses to AZD1222 COVID-19 vaccine. The data were produced by immunoSEQ multiplex PCR, yet TCRdb's version contains in-frame clones alone and is incomplete. Among nearly 90,000 clones, around 90% were seen once, and the ten largest hold approximately 5.5%. Sequencing was performed on peripheral blood, taken on day 0 of AZD1222 vaccination. The receptors shown here come from an adult in good health.

There are a few counts of this clone. The chain recombines TRBV6-2 or TRBV6-3 with TRBJ2-2, with D unresolved. The CDR3 runs 13 residues. Germline V gene data show CDR1 as MNHEY and CDR2 as SVGEGT. V was pared by 5 bases and J by 4 bases, with 8 bases between. CDR3 nucleotide sequence: TGTGCCAGCAGTCCAGGTATCACCGGGGAGCTGTTTTTT. Translated: CASSPGITGELFF.

This chain connects TRBV28 to TRBJ2-7, with 8 positions matching TRBD1. V dropped 7 bases and J dropped 0; count of bases not matched to a gene: 11. The germline V gene has CDR1 MDHEN and CDR2 SYDVKM. The CDR3 sequence is 16 residues long. The CDR3 loop reads CASTPGGGTLSYEQYF. The CDR3 nucleotides are TGTGCCAGCACCCCAGGGGGCGGGACACTCTCCTACGAGCAGTACTTC.

The CDR3 DNA follows: TGTGCCAGTAGTATACCTCCACCCTCCGGATGGAATGAGCAGTTCTTC. Translating it yields CASSIPPPSGWNEQFF. V usage is TRBV19 and J usage is TRBJ2-1; the D is unclear. The V gene's germline CDR1 is LNHDA and CDR2 SQIVND (reference sequence). Trimming took off 2 bases at V and 7 bases at J, with 18 bases between the two ends. CDR3 length: 16 residues.

This clone was seen once. V and J are TRBV6-5 and TRBJ1-1; D might be TRBD1 (5 bases). CDR1 MNHEY and CDR2 SVGAGI come from the germline V gene. CDR3 size: 14 residues. V lost 6 bases to trimming and J lost 0 bases, with 11 bases between them. The chain's CDR3 is CASRFGALNTEAFF. Written as DNA, the CDR3 is TGTGCCAGCAGGTTTGGGGCGTTGAACACTGAAGCTTTCTTT.

This rearrangement joins TRBV2 to TRBJ1-1; TRBD1 is a possible D gene (5 bases). Trimming removed 6 bases at V and 1 base at J, with 12 bases between. The CDR3 sequence is 14 residues long. Per germline, CDR1 SNHLY and CDR2 FYNNEI. DNA for the CDR3: TGTGCCAGCAGGGTCGGCAGGGCGAACACTGAAGCTTTCTTT. It is translated as CASRVGRANTEAFF.

The table lists this clone with a count of one. This CDR3 reads CASTLAPPHPLGAQYF. In DNA, the CDR3 is TGTGCCAGCACCCTAGCTCCCCCACATCCACTAGGGGCGCAGTACTTC. The chain has TRBV27 and TRBJ2-7; D might be TRBD1 or TRBD2, each matching 5 bases. From germline, CDR1 is MNHEY and CDR2 SMNVEV (reference sequence). V was trimmed by 7 bases and J by 9 bases, leaving 28 bases between them. The CDR3 has 16 residues.

The chain joins TRBV9 to TRBJ1-2, with TRBD1 as a possible D gene (6 bases). Germline CDR1 reads SGDLS; CDR2 reads YYNGEE. The CDR3 sequence is 16 residues long. Between the trimmed V and J ends, which lost 0 bases and 5 bases, there was a span of 17 bases. The CDR3 loop reads CASSVGWGAATYGYTF. CDR3 bases: TGTGCCAGCAGCGTAGGGTGGGGGGCAGCTACGTATGGCTACACCTTC.

The chain has TRBV29-1 and TRBJ2-1; weak D call: TRBD2 (6 bases). CDR3 length: 10 amino acids. CDR1 and CDR2 from the germline V gene are SQVTM and ANQGSEA. With 7 bases removed from V and 14 bases from J, the gap between germline ends came to 15 bases. The CDR3 sequence: CSGTREEEFF. The CDR3 DNA reads TGCAGCGGAACCAGGGAGGAAGAGTTCTTC.

The V gene is TRBV19, the J gene TRBJ2-1, with D possibly being TRBD1 (6 bases). The CDR3 is 13 residues long. V lost 3 bases and J lost 6, with 9 bases in between. Germline V gene lookup returns CDR1 LNHDA and CDR2 SQIVND (reference sequence). CDR3 sequence reads: CASSMVGGNEQFF. The CDR3 DNA follows: TGTGCCAGTAGTATGGTAGGGGGCAATGAGCAGTTCTTC. Variable domain in full (rest from reference TRBV19 and TRBJ2-1): DGGITQSPKYLFRKEGQNVTLSCEQNLNHDAMYWYRQDPGQGLRLIYYSQIVNDFQKGDIAEGYSVSREKKESFPLTVTSAQKNPTAFYLCASSMVGGNEQFFGPGTRLTVL.

The chain has TRBV30 and TRBJ1-4; D call uncertain. Trimming stripped 2 bases from V and 6 bases from J, with 10 bases between. CDR1 and CDR2 from the germline V gene are GTSNPN and SVGIG (reference sequence). The CDR3 is made up of 13 amino acids. The CDR3 DNA is TGTGCCTGGAGTCAAGGACGGTATGAAAAACTGTTTTTT. It translates to CAWSQGRYEKLFF.

The rearrangement links TRBV4-2 to TRBJ2-3; D remains ambiguous. V lost 0 bases to trimming and J lost 5 bases, with 15 bases between them. The CDR3 loop spans 16 amino acids. Germline V gene sequence: CDR1 LGHNA, CDR2 YNFKEQ. Written as DNA, the CDR3 is TGTGCCAGCAGCCAAGATTTGGCAGGTGCGAGAGATACGCAGTATTTT. This translates into CASSQDLAGARDTQYF.

There are a few counts of this clone. The chain carries TRBV3-1 (or the pseudogene TRBV3-2) and TRBJ2-3, with 10 positions matching TRBD1. The V and J ends lost 4 bases and 2 bases, in that order; junction bases with no gene match: 9. Germline V gene sequence: CDR1 LGHDT, CDR2 YNNKEL (reference sequence). The CDR3 is 17 amino acids. In nucleotides, the CDR3 is TGTGCCAGCAGCCTCATAGCCGGGACAGGGGACACAGATACGCAGTATTTT. Its translation is CASSLIAGTGDTDTQYF.

The chain joins TRBV9 to TRBJ2-5; 7 bases agree with TRBD2. V was clipped by 3 bases and J by 7 bases; unmatched bases: 6. Per the germline V gene, CDR1 is SGDLS and CDR2 is YYNGEE. The CDR3 contains 13 residues. CDR3 sequence reads: CASSGRESGTQYF. Here the CDR3 DNA reads TGTGCCAGCAGCGGGCGGGAGAGCGGGACCCAGTACTTC. The variable domain in full, with the rest retrieved from reference TRBV9 and TRBJ2-5, is DSGVTQTPKHLITATGQRVTLRCSPRSGDLSVYWYQQSLDQGLQFLIQYYNGEERAKGNILERFSAQQFPDLHSELNLSSLELGDSALYFCASSGRESGTQYFGPGTRLLVL.

The chain uses TRBV27 and TRBJ1-5, with D possibly TRBD1 on 6 matching bases. Trimming stripped 6 bases from V and 2 bases from J, with 14 bases between. This CDR3 is 15 amino acids long. Germline loops: CDR1 MNHEY, CDR2 SMNVEV (reference sequence). The CDR3 DNA reads TGTGCCAGCAGGGAACAGGGATTGGGCAATCAGCCCCAGCATTTT. Protein product: CASREQGLGNQPQHF.

The rearrangement links TRBV28 to TRBJ2-7; D may be TRBD1 or TRBD2 (5 bases each). The germline CDR1 and CDR2 sequences are MDHEN and SYDVKM. V was clipped by 2 bases and J by 6 bases, with 11 bases between them. This CDR3 has 13 residues. The CDR3 is CASSLEGLGEQYF. In DNA form, the CDR3 reads TGTGCCAGCAGTTTAGAGGGGCTGGGCGAGCAGTACTTC.

This chain joins TRBV19 and TRBJ2-1; the D is unclear. The CDR3 covers 15 residues. Trimming pared 3 bases from V and 9 bases from J, leaving 18 bases between. Germline lookup yields CDR1 LNHDA and CDR2 SQIVND (reference sequence). The CDR3 sequence is CASSMRQVVPGEQFF. The CDR3 region has the DNA TGTGCCAGTAGTATGAGGCAGGTAGTCCCGGGTGAGCAGTTCTTC.

This clone was observed a few times. The chain uses TRBV7-9 and TRBJ1-4; 9 nucleotides agree with TRBD1. Germline V CDR1 and CDR2: SEHNR, FQNEAQ (reference sequence). V gave up 4 bases and J gave up 4 bases; unmatched junction bases: 7. The length of the CDR3 is 16 residues. The CDR3 sequence is CASSSPRQGDNEKLFF. DNA for the CDR3: TGTGCCAGCAGCTCCCCTAGACAGGGGGATAATGAAAAACTGTTTTTT.

The chain links TRBV15 to TRBJ2-2; the D call may be TRBD1 or TRBD2 (5 bases each). Deletions cut 1 base from V and 5 bases from J, with 8 bases between. This CDR3 contains 14 residues. Germline CDR1 and CDR2: LNHNV and YYDKDF (reference sequence). The chain's CDR3 is CATSRGGGTGELFF. The CDR3 DNA reads as TGTGCCACCAGCAGAGGTGGGGGAACCGGGGAGCTGTTTTTT.

Only one count was recorded for this clone. This rearrangement joins TRBV10-3 to TRBJ1-2; D gene unclear. This CDR3 comprises 14 residues. From germline, CDR1 is ENHRY and CDR2 SYGVKD. V lost 2 bases and J 4 bases, leaving 11 bases between the germline ends. The CDR3 DNA is TGTGCCATCAGTGAGCCCTCGCCACTCTATGGCTACACCTTC. It yields the protein CAISEPSPLYGYTF.

The V call is TRBV2, the J call TRBJ2-3, with D hard to call. Germline loops: CDR1 SNHLY, CDR2 FYNNEI. The ends were cut back, 7 bases at V and 4 bases at J, with 6 bases in the middle. This CDR3 comprises 11 residues. CDR3 coding DNA: TGTGCCAGCAAACCAGCAGATACGCAGTATTTT. Its translation is CASKPADTQYF.

This chain joins TRBV6-1 and TRBJ2-2; TRBD2 matches at 7 bases. The V and J ends lost 1 base and 4 bases, in that order; junction bases with no gene match: 3. This CDR3 is built from 15 residues. The germline V gene has CDR1 MNHNS and CDR2 SASEGT. The CDR3 DNA reads TGTGCCAGCAGTGAAGGAGGGAGGGTCACCGGGGAGCTGTTTTTT. As protein: CASSEGGRVTGELFF.

The J gene is TRBJ1-1, the V gene TRBV21-1. TRBV21-1 is reported as a pseudogene. The CDR3 loop spans 10 amino acids. In nucleotides, the CDR3 is TGTGCCAGCAGCTCTCTGAACGCTTTCTTT. Translated: CASSSLNAFF.

This clone came up once. This sequence joins TRBV15 and TRBJ2-3; no reliable D call. Germline assignment: CDR1 LNHNV and CDR2 YYDKDF (reference sequence). V lost 3 bases to trimming and J lost 1 base, with 11 bases between them. The CDR3 sequence is 15 residues long. Written as DNA, the CDR3 is TGTGCCACCAGCAGGGGCCCAAGAGGCACAGATACGCAGTATTTT. This translates into CATSRGPRGTDTQYF.